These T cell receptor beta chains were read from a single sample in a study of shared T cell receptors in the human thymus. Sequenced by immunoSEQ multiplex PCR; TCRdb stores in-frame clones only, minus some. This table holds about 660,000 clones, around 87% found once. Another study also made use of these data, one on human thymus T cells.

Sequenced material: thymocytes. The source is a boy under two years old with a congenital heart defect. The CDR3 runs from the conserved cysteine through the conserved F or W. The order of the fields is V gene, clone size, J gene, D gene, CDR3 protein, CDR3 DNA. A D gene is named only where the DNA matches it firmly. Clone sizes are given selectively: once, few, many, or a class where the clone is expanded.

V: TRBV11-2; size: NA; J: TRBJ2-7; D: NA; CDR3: CASSLALREASYEQYF; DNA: TGTGCCAGCAGCTTAGCCTTGAGGGAGGCATCCTACGAGCAGTACTTC
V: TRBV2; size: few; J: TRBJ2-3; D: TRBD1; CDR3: CASSSTGGSNTDTQYF; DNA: TGTGCCAGCAGTTCGACAGGGGGCTCCAACACAGATACGCAGTATTTT
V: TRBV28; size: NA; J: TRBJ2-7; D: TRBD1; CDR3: CASRDRGPGREQYF; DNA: TGTGCCAGCAGGGACAGGGGCCCCGGGAGGGAGCAGTACTTC
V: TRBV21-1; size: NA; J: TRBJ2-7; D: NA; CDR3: CASSKGAPDREIPYEQYF; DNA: TGTGCCAGCAGCAAAGGGGCCCCGGACAGGGAAATCCCCTACGAGCAGTACTTC
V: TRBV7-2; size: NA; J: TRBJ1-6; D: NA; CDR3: CASSQPGHSSYNSPLHF; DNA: TGTGCCAGCAGTCAACCGGGACACAGCTCCTATAATTCACCCCTCCACTTT
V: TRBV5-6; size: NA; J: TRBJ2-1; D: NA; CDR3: CASSLVGGPYNEQFF; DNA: TGTGCCAGCAGCTTGGTCGGGGGGCCCTACAATGAGCAGTTCTTC
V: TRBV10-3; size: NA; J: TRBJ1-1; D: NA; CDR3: CAIMGARGTEAFF; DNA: TGTGCCATCATGGGCGCCAGGGGAACTGAAGCTTTCTTT
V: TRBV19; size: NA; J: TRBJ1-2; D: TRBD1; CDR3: CASSSNRDSTYGYTF; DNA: TGTGCCAGTAGTTCCAATAGGGACAGCACCTATGGCTACACCTTC
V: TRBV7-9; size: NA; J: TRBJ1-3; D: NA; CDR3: CASSHPGGSSGNTIYF; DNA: TGTGCCAGCAGCCACCCGGGGGGGAGCTCTGGAAACACCATATATTTT
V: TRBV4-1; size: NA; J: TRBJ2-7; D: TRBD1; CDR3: CASSHRDRFYEQYF; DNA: TGCGCCAGCAGCCATAGGGACAGGTTCTACGAGCAGTACTTC
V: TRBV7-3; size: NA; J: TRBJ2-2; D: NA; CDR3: CASRLRPEAGELFF; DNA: TGTGCCAGCAGATTAAGACCAGAGGCCGGGGAGCTGTTTTTT
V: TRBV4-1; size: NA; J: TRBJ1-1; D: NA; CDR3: CASSQEGFMMGDTEAFF; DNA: TGCGCCAGCAGCCAAGAAGGCTTTATGATGGGAGACACTGAAGCTTTCTTT